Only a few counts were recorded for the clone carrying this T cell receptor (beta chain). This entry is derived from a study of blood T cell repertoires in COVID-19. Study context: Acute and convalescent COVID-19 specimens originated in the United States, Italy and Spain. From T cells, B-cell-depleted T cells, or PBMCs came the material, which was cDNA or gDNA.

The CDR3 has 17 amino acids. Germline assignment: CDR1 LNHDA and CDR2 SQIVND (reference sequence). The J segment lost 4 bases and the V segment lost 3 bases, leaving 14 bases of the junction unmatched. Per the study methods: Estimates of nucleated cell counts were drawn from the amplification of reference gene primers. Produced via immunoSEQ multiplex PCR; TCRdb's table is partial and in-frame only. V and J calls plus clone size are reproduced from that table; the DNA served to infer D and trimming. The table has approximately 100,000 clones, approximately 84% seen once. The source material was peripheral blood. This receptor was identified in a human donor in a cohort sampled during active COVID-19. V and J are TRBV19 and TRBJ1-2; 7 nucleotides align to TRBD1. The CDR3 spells CASSIFTAGGKGYGYTF. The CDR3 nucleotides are TGTGCCAGTAGTATCTTTACGGCAGGGGGTAAAGGCTATGGCTACACCTTC.